The 27 T cell receptor beta chains below all came from one sample that was sequenced in a study of blood T cell repertoires in COVID-19. Some clones are missing from TCRdb's copy, which holds only in-frame ones; the method was immunoSEQ multiplex PCR. The repertoire holds some 260,000 clones, about 73% seen once, with about 3.1% in the top ten. Sequenced: peripheral blood. The receptors here all came from a woman older than 75 with acute or convalescent COVID-19.

This clone was counted between two and nine times. The chain is built from TRBV2 and TRBJ2-1, with 16 positions matching TRBD2. Looked up from germline, CDR1 is SNHLY and CDR2 is FYNNEI. This CDR3 is 16 amino acids long. J gave up 7 bases and V 5 bases, and 5 bases lay outside the gene matches. The CDR3 DNA follows: TGTGCCAGCAGTAAGGGGACTAGCGGGGGGGATAATGAGCAGTTCTTC. It is translated as CASSKGTSGGDNEQFF.

This clone has more than one count but fewer than ten. The CDR3 DNA is TGCGCCAGCAGCCCCCAGTACGGGGGGCCCGGAAAACTGTTTTTT. Amino acids: CASSPQYGGPGKLFF. V is TRBV5-1 and J is TRBJ1-4, with D perhaps TRBD1 (6 bases). V lost 4 bases, J lost 10 bases, and 20 bases lay in between. The germline CDR1 and CDR2 sequences are SGHRS and YFSETQ. The CDR3 covers 15 residues.

This clone showed up just a few times. The V call is TRBV28, the J call TRBJ1-1; a possible D gene is TRBD1 (5 bases). The CDR3 consists of 16 residues. Trimming took off 4 bases at V and 0 bases at J, with 15 bases between the two ends. The germline CDR1 and CDR2 sequences are MDHEN and SYDVKM. CDR3 sequence: CASSSTGVYMNTEAFF. The CDR3 DNA reads TGTGCCAGCAGTTCCACGGGGGTTTACATGAACACTGAAGCTTTCTTT. Full variable domain (missing parts from reference TRBV28 and TRBJ1-1): DVKVTQSSRYLVKRTGEKVFLECVQDMDHENMFWYRQDPGLGLRLIYFSYDVKMKEKGDIPEGYSVSREKKERFSLILESASTNQTSMYLCASSSTGVYMNTEAFFGQGTRLTVV.

The rearrangement uses TRBV2 and TRBJ1-6; D may be TRBD1 (5 bases). CDR3 length: 15 residues. V gave up 8 bases and J gave up 7 bases, with 18 bases separating them. Germline V lookup: CDR1 SNHLY, CDR2 FYNNEI. The CDR3 DNA follows: TGTGCCAGCCGGGGACTAACGGCTATAAATTCACCCCTCCACTTT. Amino acids: CASRGLTAINSPLHF.

J is TRBJ1-6 and V is TRBV5-4; 9 bases align to TRBD1. CDR3 length equals 17 residues. Germline CDR1 SGHNT, CDR2 YYREEE (reference sequence). V was pared by 4 bases and J by 0 bases, with 5 bases of the junction left unmatched. CDR3 bases: TGTGCCAGCAGCCGGGACAGGGCGAGCTCCTATAATTCACCCCTCCACTTT. Amino acids: CASSRDRASSYNSPLHF.

The chain employs TRBV6-2 or TRBV6-3 and TRBJ2-4; D remains ambiguous. The CDR3 is made up of 16 amino acids. Between the trimmed V and J ends, which lost 0 bases and 1 base, there was a span of 10 bases. Germline values: CDR1 MNHEY, CDR2 SVGEGT. The CDR3 DNA reads as TGTGCCAGCAGTTACTCCGTGGCCTGGGCCAAAAACATTCAGTACTTC. Its protein product is CASSYSVAWAKNIQYF.

The V and J genes are TRBV27 and TRBJ1-2, with D perhaps TRBD1 (5 bases). The ends were cut back, 3 bases at V and 5 bases at J, with 10 bases in the middle. Germline CDR1 and CDR2: MNHEY and SMNVEV (reference sequence). The CDR3 length is 13 residues. In DNA form, the CDR3 reads TGTGCCAGCAGTTTCAGGGAAGGATATGGCTACACCTTC. Its protein is CASSFREGYGYTF.

V and J are TRBV2 and TRBJ1-2; D possibly corresponds to TRBD1 (6 bases). Germline CDR1 and CDR2: SNHLY and FYNNEI. Between the trimmed V and J ends, which lost 7 bases and 1 base, there was a span of 10 bases. The CDR3 covers 13 residues. The CDR3 nucleotides read TGTGCCAGCACCGGACAGTTTAACTATGGCTACACCTTC. It codes for CASTGQFNYGYTF.

CDR3 amino acids: CASSQARTSGGQETQYF. CDR3 nucleotide sequence: TGTGCCAGCAGCCAAGCACGGACTAGCGGGGGGCAAGAGACCCAGTACTTC. The genes are TRBV3-1 (or the pseudogene TRBV3-2) and TRBJ2-5, with 14 positions matching TRBD2. Germline lookup yields CDR1 LGHDT and CDR2 YNNKEL (reference sequence). There are 17 residues in the CDR3. With 1 base clipped from V and 2 bases from J, the junction kept 3 bases outside the gene matches.

In the case of this clone: This clone may be a read error of a much larger clone one base away. The same CDR3 is also encoded by other DNA sequences in this sample. This chain uses TRBV5-1 with TRBJ1-2; 9 nucleotides line up with TRBD1. Per germline, CDR1 SGHRS and CDR2 YFSETQ. The CDR3 is 14 amino acids. J gave up 4 bases and V 1 base, and 2 bases lay outside the gene matches. CDR3 in amino acids: CASSLTGGSYGYTF. Here the CDR3 DNA reads TGCGCCAGCAGCTTGACAGGGGGCAGCTATGGCTACACCTTC.

Here the CDR3 reads CASSPRLAGVNEQFF. The CDR3 nucleotides read TGTGCCAGCAGCCCCCGACTAGCGGGAGTTAATGAGCAGTTCTTC. The rearrangement links TRBV5-4 to TRBJ2-1; TRBD2 agrees at 12 bases. This CDR3 is built from 15 residues. CDR1 and CDR2 (germline): SGHNT, YYREEE (reference sequence). The trim removed 4 bases at V and 7 bases at J, leaving 6 bases unmatched.

V is TRBV5-1 and J is TRBJ2-3, with a weak D call TRBD2 (6 bases). The germline V gene has CDR1 SGHRS and CDR2 YFSETQ. Trimming cost V 8 bases and J 5 bases, with 18 bases left between them. There are 14 residues in the CDR3. The CDR3 reads CASTPGRTKDTQYF. The DNA of the CDR3 is TGCGCCAGTACCCCGGGACGGACTAAAGATACGCAGTATTTT.

DNA of the CDR3: TGTGCCAGCAGCTCCCCAGGGGGCCCCCTCCACTTT. This gives the protein CASSSPGGPLHF. The J gene is TRBJ1-6, the V gene TRBV7-9; TRBD1 matches at 8 bases. Germline CDR1 reads SEHNR; CDR2 reads FQNEAQ (reference sequence). V lost 4 bases, J lost 13 bases, and 3 bases stayed unmatched. CDR3 length: 12 amino acids.

This clone appeared a few times. The genes are TRBV10-2 and TRBJ2-7; possible D gene TRBD1, 6 bases. This CDR3 has 13 amino acids. V dropped 4 bases and J dropped 10 bases, with 17 bases sitting between them. Germline CDR1 WSHSY, CDR2 SAAADI. CDR3 nucleotide sequence: TGCGCCAGCAGTGTGGCAGGGGAAAGGTCTCAGTACTTC. It is translated as CASSVAGERSQYF.

The V and J genes are TRBV3-1 (or the pseudogene TRBV3-2) and TRBJ1-1; D possibly corresponds to TRBD1 (6 bases). Germline values: CDR1 LGHDT, CDR2 YNNKEL (reference sequence). The CDR3 consists of 14 residues. V was trimmed by 4 bases and J by 2 bases, leaving 11 bases between them. The CDR3 DNA reads TGTGCCAGCAGCCGCCGGACAGAAAACACTGAAGCTTTCTTT. Translated, it gives CASSRRTENTEAFF.

This clone was detected a few times. The genes are TRBV28 and TRBJ2-1, with a tentative D call TRBD1 (6 bases). This CDR3 contains 15 residues. The V gene lost 4 bases and the J gene lost 3 bases, with 13 bases spanning the gap. CDR1 and CDR2 from the germline V gene are MDHEN and SYDVKM. This CDR3 is CASSYPTGFYNEQFF. The CDR3 nucleotides read TGTGCCAGCAGTTACCCTACAGGGTTCTACAATGAGCAGTTCTTC.

This sequence joins TRBV19 and TRBJ2-2; D gene uncertain. This CDR3 has 15 residues. Trimming pared 3 bases from V and 2 bases from J, leaving 10 bases between. Looked up from germline, CDR1 is LNHDA and CDR2 is SQIVND (reference sequence). The CDR3 spells CASSMSSQNTGELFF. The CDR3 nucleotides read TGTGCCAGTAGTATGTCCAGTCAAAACACCGGGGAGCTGTTTTTT.

The chain couples TRBV7-2 to TRBJ1-2, with D possibly being TRBD1 (5 bases). V gave up 2 bases and J gave up 0 bases, with 13 bases separating them. The CDR3 loop spans 16 amino acids. Looked up from germline, CDR1 is SGHTA and CDR2 is FQGNSA. CDR3: CASSLNTGGPNYGYTF. The CDR3 DNA follows: TGTGCCAGCAGCTTAAACACAGGCGGACCTAACTATGGCTACACCTTC.

V is TRBV3-1 (or the pseudogene TRBV3-2) and J is TRBJ2-7; 8 bases are shared with TRBD1. The length of the CDR3 is 14 residues. In germline, CDR1 is LGHDT, CDR2 YNNKEL (reference sequence). Trimming cost V 4 bases and J 4 bases; bases outside gene matches: 6. CDR3 region: CASSLGTGPYEQYF. DNA for the CDR3: TGTGCCAGCAGCCTCGGGACAGGACCTTACGAGCAGTACTTC.

The chain recombines TRBV19 with TRBJ1-2, with 7 bases matching TRBD1. CDR1 LNHDA and CDR2 SQIVND come from the germline V gene (reference sequence). V shed 5 bases, J shed 6 bases, and the junction held 6 bases outside the gene matches. The CDR3 runs 13 residues. The CDR3 sequence: CASSADRVDGYTF. The CDR3 bases are TGTGCCAGTAGTGCCGACAGGGTTGATGGCTACACCTTC.

This clone was detected only a few times. This chain joins TRBV5-1 and TRBJ2-2; weak D call: TRBD1 (5 bases). The CDR3 is made up of 15 amino acids. Trimming pared 4 bases from V and 6 bases from J, leaving 16 bases between. Germline V gene sequence: CDR1 SGHRS, CDR2 YFSETQ. The DNA for the CDR3 is TGCGCCAGCAGCCAAACCCCAGGGCAGTCCGGGGAGCTGTTTTTT. The encoded protein is CASSQTPGQSGELFF.

The chain links TRBV7-9 to TRBJ1-3; D gene unclear. CDR1 is SEHNR, CDR2 FQNEAQ, per germline (reference sequence). The CDR3 length is 16 residues. V was trimmed by 5 bases and J by 0 bases, leaving 14 bases between them. CDR3 in DNA: TGTGCCAGCAGCCCTCAGACACTCACCTCTGGAAACACCATATATTTT. Residues: CASSPQTLTSGNTIYF.

V usage is TRBV19 and J usage is TRBJ2-2; 10 bases match TRBD2. The germline V gene encodes CDR1 LNHDA and CDR2 SQIVND (reference sequence). The CDR3 runs 19 residues. Trimming cost V 3 bases and J 6 bases; bases outside gene matches: 16. The DNA for the CDR3 is TGTGCCAGTAGTATGAAGGTTGGGAGTCTAGCGGGAGACCCCGGGGAGCTGTTTTTT. Protein sequence: CASSMKVGSLAGDPGELFF.

The genes are TRBV7-3 and TRBJ2-3, with TRBD2 identical over 9 bases. Per germline, CDR1 SGHTA and CDR2 FQGTGA. The CDR3 runs 18 residues. The V segment lost 2 bases and the J segment 0 bases; nucleotides outside the gene matches: 9. CDR3 in DNA: TGTGCCAGCAGCTTAGGGCTAGCGGGGTTACCTAGCACAGATACGCAGTATTTT. The encoded protein is CASSLGLAGLPSTDTQYF.

The chain uses TRBV6-5 and TRBJ1-5; D remains ambiguous. There are 14 residues in the CDR3. Trimming removed 6 bases at V and 0 bases at J, with 9 bases between. Looked up from germline, CDR1 is MNHEY and CDR2 is SVGAGI. CDR3 in amino acids: CASSVIDSNQPQHF. The CDR3 DNA sequence: TGTGCCAGCAGCGTGATAGATAGCAATCAGCCCCAGCATTTT.

The chain carries TRBV5-1 and TRBJ1-5, with D unresolved. The CDR3 is 14 residues long. V lost 0 bases, J lost 5 bases, and 9 bases lay in between. The germline V gene encodes CDR1 SGHRS and CDR2 YFSETQ. The chain's CDR3 is CASSLGPLDQPQHF. The CDR3, as DNA: TGCGCCAGCAGCTTGGGTCCCTTAGATCAGCCCCAGCATTTT. The full variable domain, in which reference TRBV5-1 and TRBJ1-5 provide the parts outside the CDR3, is KAGVTQTPRYLIKTRGQQVTLSCSPISGHRSVSWYQQTPGQGLQFLFEYFSETQRNKGNFPGRFSGRQFSNSRSEMNVSTLELGDSALYLCASSLGPLDQPQHFGDGTRLSIL.

This clone has a single count. V and J are TRBV4-3 and TRBJ1-5, with TRBD1 matching 8 bases. CDR1 and CDR2 from the germline V gene are LGHNA and YSLEER. The CDR3 totals 16 residues. Trimming removed 1 base from V and 0 bases from J; junction bases left unmatched: 2. The CDR3 sequence: CASSQATGDSNQPQHF. CDR3 bases: TGCGCCAGCAGCCAAGCGACAGGGGATAGCAATCAGCCCCAGCATTTT.